This TCR beta chain appears in the sequencing data of a study of blood T cell repertoires in COVID-19. V lost 3 bases and J lost 1, with 5 bases in between. CDR1 and CDR2 (germline): KGHDR, SFDVKD. The CDR3 extends over 13 amino acids. Original processing methods: Reference gene primer amplification in the assay estimated nucleated cell counts. Sequencing was performed with immunoSEQ multiplex PCR; in TCRdb, only in-frame clones are kept and a portion is missing. V, J and clone size are those of that table, while D and trimming were read from the DNA. The repertoire holds about 46,000 clones, with more than 80% as singletons.

Sequencing was done on a sample of peripheral blood. This receptor was obtained from a man between 60 and 70 years old with acute or convalescent COVID-19. V gene TRBV24-1 combines with J gene TRBJ2-5; D call uncertain. CDR3 in amino acids: CATSDPIQETQYF. The CDR3 nucleotides are TGTGCCACCAGTGATCCTATCCAAGAGACCCAGTACTTC.